These 10 T cell receptor beta chains originate from one sample sequenced in a study of T cells in localized non-small cell lung cancer. The table came from immunoSEQ multiplex PCR; TCRdb's copy has only in-frame clones and leaves some out. The table includes 20,000 to 25,000 clones, around 87% detected once. The material was PBMCs, obtained before any cancer treatment. The receptors come from a man aged 40 to 70 with stage II squamous cell lung carcinoma.

The chain joins TRBV28 to TRBJ2-4; the D is unclear. Per the germline V gene, CDR1 is MDHEN and CDR2 is SYDVKM. Trimming took off 7 bases at V and 9 bases at J, with 13 bases between the two ends. The CDR3 runs to 12 residues. The DNA of the CDR3 is TGTGCCAGCACTGCAGTCGTTGGCATTCAGTACTTC. The encoded protein is CASTAVVGIQYF.

The rearrangement joins TRBV11-2 to TRBJ2-1; 9 nucleotides line up with TRBD2. CDR1 and CDR2 (germline): SGHAT, FQNNGV. V lost 5 bases and J lost 9; bases outside the gene matches: 11. There are 15 residues in the CDR3. For the CDR3, the DNA is TGTGCCAGCAGCCGTAATAGCGGGAGCATGGGTGAGCAGTTCTTC. Encoded protein: CASSRNSGSMGEQFF.

V and J are TRBV20-1 and TRBJ1-5; D gene ambiguous. This CDR3 region has 11 residues. The germline gives CDR1 DFQATT, CDR2 SNEGSKA (reference sequence). Trimming left V 6 bases short and J 4 bases short, with 7 bases between. CDR3 coding DNA: TGCAGTGCCGGCCCGAATCAGCCCCAGCATTTT. Translated: CSAGPNQPQHF.

The J gene is TRBJ2-3, the V gene TRBV4-2; D ambiguous. The germline V gene has CDR1 LGHNA and CDR2 YNFKEQ. The CDR3 consists of 17 residues. Trimming stripped 0 bases from V and 1 base from J, with 14 bases between. This CDR3 is CASSQDLSRDGTDTQYF. The DNA for the CDR3 is TGTGCCAGCAGCCAAGATCTTTCTCGCGACGGCACAGATACGCAGTATTTT.

The chain employs TRBV29-1 and TRBJ2-7; the D gene is possibly TRBD1 (5 bases). Germline assignment: CDR1 SQVTM and CDR2 ANQGSEA. Trimming pared 4 bases from V and 0 bases from J, leaving 10 bases between. The length of the CDR3 is 13 residues. CDR3 region: CSVGQGFSYEQYF. The DNA for the CDR3 is TGCAGCGTTGGGCAGGGCTTCTCCTACGAGCAGTACTTC.

The rearrangement links TRBV28 to TRBJ1-1; D is possibly TRBD1 (5 bases). The CDR3 loop spans 13 amino acids. Germline CDR1 and CDR2: MDHEN and SYDVKM. Trimming removed 5 bases from V and 9 bases from J, with 16 bases in between. CDR3 in amino acids: CASSTPDRAKAFF. The CDR3 DNA reads TGTGCCAGCAGTACCCCTGACAGAGCTAAAGCTTTCTTT.

This sequence joins TRBV7-9 and TRBJ2-1; weak D call: TRBD2 (5 bases). CDR1 is SEHNR, CDR2 FQNEAQ, per germline (reference sequence). The V gene lost 4 bases and the J gene lost 13 bases, with 20 bases spanning the gap. The CDR3 is made up of 14 amino acids. The chain's CDR3 is CASSSIRTSAPQFF. In nucleotides, the CDR3 is TGTGCCAGCAGCTCAATACGGACTTCAGCGCCTCAGTTCTTC.

Written as DNA, the CDR3 is TGTGCCAGCAGCACCCAACTAGGTTTCCGCACAGATACGCAGTATTTT. Amino acids: CASSTQLGFRTDTQYF. The chain employs TRBV7-9 and TRBJ2-3; D perhaps matches TRBD2 (5 bases). This CDR3 is built from 16 residues. V gave up 5 bases and J gave up 1 base, with 16 bases separating them. Per germline, CDR1 SEHNR and CDR2 FQNEAQ (reference sequence).

This chain uses TRBV7-2 with TRBJ2-5, with D uncertain. Germline V gene lookup returns CDR1 SGHTA and CDR2 FQGNSA. The CDR3 runs 14 residues. The germline V and J ends were trimmed by 1 base and 0 bases, with 6 bases remaining between them. The CDR3 is CASSLGSHQETQYF. CDR3 bases: TGTGCCAGCAGCTTAGGCTCCCACCAAGAGACCCAGTACTTC.

V usage is TRBV19 and J usage is TRBJ1-1; D might be TRBD1 (6 bases). CDR3 length: 12 amino acids. Per the germline V gene, CDR1 is LNHDA and CDR2 is SQIVND (reference sequence). V lost 6 bases and J 2 bases, leaving 7 bases between the germline ends. The CDR3 sequence: CASRGGNTEAFF. The CDR3 coding sequence is TGTGCCAGTAGAGGGGGAAACACTGAAGCTTTCTTT.